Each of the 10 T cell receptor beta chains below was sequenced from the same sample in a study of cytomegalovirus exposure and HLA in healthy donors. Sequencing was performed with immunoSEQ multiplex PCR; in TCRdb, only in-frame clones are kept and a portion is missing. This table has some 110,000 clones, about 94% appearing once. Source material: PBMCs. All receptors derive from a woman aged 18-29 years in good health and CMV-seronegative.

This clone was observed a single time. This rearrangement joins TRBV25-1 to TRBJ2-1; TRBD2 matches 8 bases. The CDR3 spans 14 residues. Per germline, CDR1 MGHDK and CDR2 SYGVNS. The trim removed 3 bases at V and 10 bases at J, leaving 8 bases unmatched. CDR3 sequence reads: CASSDPGGPGEQFF. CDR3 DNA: TGTGCCAGCAGTGACCCGGGGGGGCCCGGGGAGCAGTTCTTC.

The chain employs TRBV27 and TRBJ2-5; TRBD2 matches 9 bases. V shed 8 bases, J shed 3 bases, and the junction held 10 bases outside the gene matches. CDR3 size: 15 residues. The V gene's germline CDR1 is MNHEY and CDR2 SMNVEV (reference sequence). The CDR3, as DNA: TGTGCCAGCCAAGGGTCCTCTAGCGGGGAAGAGACCCAGTACTTC. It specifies CASQGSSSGEETQYF.

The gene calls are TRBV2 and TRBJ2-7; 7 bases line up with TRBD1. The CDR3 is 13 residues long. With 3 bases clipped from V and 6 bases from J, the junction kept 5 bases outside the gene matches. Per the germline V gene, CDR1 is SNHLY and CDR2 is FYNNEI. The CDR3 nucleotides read TGTGCCAGCAGTGATACAGGGGTCTCCGAGCAGTACTTC. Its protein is CASSDTGVSEQYF.

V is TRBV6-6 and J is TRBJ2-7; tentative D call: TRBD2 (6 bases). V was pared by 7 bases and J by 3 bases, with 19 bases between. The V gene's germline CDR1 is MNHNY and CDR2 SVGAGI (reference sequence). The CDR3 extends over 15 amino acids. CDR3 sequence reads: CASIPQVGRYYEQYF. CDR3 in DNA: TGTGCCAGCATTCCCCAAGTAGGGAGGTACTACGAGCAGTACTTC.

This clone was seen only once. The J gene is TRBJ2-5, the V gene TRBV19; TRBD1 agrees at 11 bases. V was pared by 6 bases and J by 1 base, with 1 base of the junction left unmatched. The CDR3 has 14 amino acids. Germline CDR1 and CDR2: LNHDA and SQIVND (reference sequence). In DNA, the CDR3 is TGTGCCAGTAGAGGGACAGGGGGCCAAGAGACCCAGTACTTC. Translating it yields CASRGTGGQETQYF.

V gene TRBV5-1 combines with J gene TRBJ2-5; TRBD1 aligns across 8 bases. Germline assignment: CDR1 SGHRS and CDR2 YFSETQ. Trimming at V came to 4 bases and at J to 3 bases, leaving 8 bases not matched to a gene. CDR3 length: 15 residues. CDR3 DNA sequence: TGCGCCAGCAGCCCAGGACAGGGTATCGAAGAGACCCAGTACTTC. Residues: CASSPGQGIEETQYF.

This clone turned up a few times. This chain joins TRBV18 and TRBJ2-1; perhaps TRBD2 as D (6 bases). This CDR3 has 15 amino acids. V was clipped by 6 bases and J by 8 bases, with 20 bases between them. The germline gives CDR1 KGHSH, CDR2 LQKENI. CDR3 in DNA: TGTGCCAGCTCCACCCAGCGGGCATACGCGGATGAGCAGTTCTTC. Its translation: CASSTQRAYADEQFF.

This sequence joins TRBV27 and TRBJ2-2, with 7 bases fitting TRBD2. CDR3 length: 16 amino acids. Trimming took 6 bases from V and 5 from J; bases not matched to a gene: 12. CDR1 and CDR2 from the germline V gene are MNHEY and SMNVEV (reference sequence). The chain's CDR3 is CASSRFGLVGTGELFF. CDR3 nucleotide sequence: TGTGCCAGCAGCCGATTCGGACTAGTTGGGACCGGGGAGCTGTTTTTT.

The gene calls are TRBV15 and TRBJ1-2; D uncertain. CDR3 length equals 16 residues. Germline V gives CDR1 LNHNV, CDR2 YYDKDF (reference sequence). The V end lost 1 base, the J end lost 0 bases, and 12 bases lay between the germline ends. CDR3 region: CATSRVPRTPNYGYTF. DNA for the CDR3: TGTGCCACCAGCAGAGTGCCCCGGACTCCTAACTATGGCTACACCTTC.

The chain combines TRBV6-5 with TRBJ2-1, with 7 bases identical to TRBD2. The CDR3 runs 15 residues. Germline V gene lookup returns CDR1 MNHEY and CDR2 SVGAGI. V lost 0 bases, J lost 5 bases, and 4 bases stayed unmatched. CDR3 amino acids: CASSYSGGPNNEQFF. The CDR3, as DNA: TGTGCCAGCAGTTACTCGGGAGGGCCGAACAATGAGCAGTTCTTC.